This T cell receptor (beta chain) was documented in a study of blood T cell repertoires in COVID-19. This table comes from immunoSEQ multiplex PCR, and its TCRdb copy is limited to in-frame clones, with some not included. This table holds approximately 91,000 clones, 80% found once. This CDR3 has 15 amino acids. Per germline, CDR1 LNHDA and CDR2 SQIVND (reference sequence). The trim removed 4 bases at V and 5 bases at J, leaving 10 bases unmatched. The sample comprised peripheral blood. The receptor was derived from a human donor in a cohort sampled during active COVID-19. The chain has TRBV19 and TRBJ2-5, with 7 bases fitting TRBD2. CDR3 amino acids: CASSTGGSFGETQYF. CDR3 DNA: TGTGCCAGTAGTACGGGCGGGAGTTTCGGGGAGACCCAGTACTTC.